The rows below give T cell receptor beta chains drawn from one sample of a study of tumor-infiltrating lymphocytes in primary liver carcinoma. One entry per CDR3 protein results from TCRdb running MiXCR on the multiplex PCR reads. The data show about 190,000 distinct CDR3 sequences, 85% seen once. The sequencing sample was made of tumor tissue from primary liver carcinoma. All receptors come from a man aged 40-55 years with primary liver carcinoma and hepatitis B virus infection. CDR3s include the opening cysteine and the closing phenylalanine or tryptophan. A D gene is named only where the DNA matches it firmly. Not all rows give a size; the values are once, few, many and, for expanded clones, a class.

D	J	size	V	DNA	CDR3
.	TRBJ1-2	.	TRBV29-1	TGCAGCGCCAAGTTTGGACAGTCGATCTATGGCTATATCTTC	CSAKFGQSIYGYIF
TRBD1	TRBJ2-3	.	TRBV12-3/TRBV12-4	TGTGGCAGCAGTTTAGACAGACAGGGAAGCACTGATACTCAGTATTTT	CGSSLDRQGSTDTQYF
TRBD2	TRBJ2-3	.	TRBV6-5	TGTACCAGCAACCCAGAACTAGCGGGAAGAGATACGCAGTATTTT	CTSNPELAGRDTQYF
.	TRBJ2-7	.	TRBV6-5	TGTGCCAGCAGTAAGACAGGATGGGGCTACGAGCAGTACTTC	CASSKTGWGYEQYF
.	TRBJ1-5	once	TRBV12-3/TRBV12-4	TGTGCCAGCAGTCAACAGGGTGAGAATCAGCCCCAGCATTTT	CASSQQGENQPQHF
TRBD2	TRBJ2-5	.	TRBV12-3/TRBV12-4	TGTGCCAGCAATTTAGCGCGGGAGACCCACTACTTC	CASNLARETHYF
.	TRBJ2-4	.	TRBV6-1	TGTGCCAGCAGTATCACATGGGGGTTCGGCAAAAACATTCAGTACTTC	CASSITWGFGKNIQYF
.	TRBJ1-1	.	TRBV4-3	TGCGCCAACAGCCCCGTGGGCGGGGGAGTGAACACTGAAGCTTTCTTT	CANSPVGGGVNTEAFF
.	TRBJ1-2	.	TRBV5-5	TGTGTCAGCAGCCCTCACCCGGACAGAACTAACTATGGCTATACCTTC	CVSSPHPDRTNYGYTF
.	TRBJ2-7	.	TRBV6-2/TRBV6-3	TGTGTCAGCAGTTACTCAGGCCAGACCCTTCTCTTGGAGCACTACTTC	CVSSYSGQTLLLEHYF
.	TRBJ2-2	.	TRBV12-3/TRBV12-4	TGTGCCAACAGTTTAATCACCGGGAGTAGCAGAATCACCGGGGAGCTGTTTTTT	CANSLITGSSRITGELFF
TRBD2	TRBJ2-7	.	TRBV11-2	TGTGCCAGCAGACAAGGAATAGTGGGAGGGTGGTCCCACGAGCAGTACTTC	CASRQGIVGGWSHEQYF
.	TRBJ2-7	.	TRBV4-2	TGTGCCAGCAACCAAGAAGTGGGGGGCTCCTACGAGCAGTACTTC	CASNQEVGGSYEQYF
.	TRBJ2-1	.	TRBV29-1	TGCAGCGTCCCGGATGGCGGCCCGGTAGGAGAGCAGTTCTTC	CSVPDGGPVGEQFF
.	TRBJ2-3	.	TRBV6-2/TRBV6-3	TGTCCCAGTTCCGTTGTGACTAGAACCCCGCAGTATTTT	CPSSVVTRTPQYF
.	TRBJ1-5	.	TRBV5-4	TGTGCCAGCAGCCCGCGTAGGCAGTGCAGACGCAATCAGCCCCAGCATTTT	CASSPRRQCRRNQPQHF
.	TRBJ2-1	.	TRBV7-2	TGTGCCAGCAGCTTAGTACGGCGGGACAATGAGCAGTTCTTC	CASSLVRRDNEQFF
.	TRBJ2-2	.	TRBV29-1	TGCAGCGTCCCCGGTCCGGGACCCACCGGGGAGCTAATTTTT	CSVPGPGPTGELIF
.	TRBJ2-7	many	TRBV28	TGTGCCAGCAGTTTGTTCCCCTCCTACGAGCAGTACTTC	CASSLFPSYEQYF
TRBD2	TRBJ2-2	once	TRBV12-3/TRBV12-4	TGTGCCAGCAGTTCCCGGCGGGGGACGAACACTGGGGAGTTGTTTTTT	CASSSRRGTNTGELFF
.	TRBJ1-3	.	TRBV29-1	TGCAGTGCAAAGGGTAAAGGAAACAGCATATATTTT	CSAKGKGNSIYF
.	TRBJ2-3	.	TRBV11-2	TGTGCCAGCAGCTTAGGGTGGGTTAGCACAGACATGCAGTATTTT	CASSLGWVSTDMQYF
.	TRBJ1-1	.	TRBV5-1	TGCGCCATCAGCATCGGAGAGGGGGTGTACACTGAAGCTTTCTTT	CAISIGEGVYTEAFF
TRBD2	TRBJ2-1	many	TRBV6-2/TRBV6-3	TGTGCCAGCAGTTCACTACCGACTAGCGGGAGGCAGAGTGAGCAGTTCTTC	CASSSLPTSGRQSEQFF
TRBD2	TRBJ2-2	.	TRBV6-1	TGTGCCAGCAAATATACTAGCGGGATACGGACCGGGGAGCTATTTTTT	CASKYTSGIRTGELFF
TRBD1	TRBJ2-1	.	TRBV6-5	TGTGCCAGCAATCAACGACAGGGGGGTGAGATGTTCTTC	CASNQRQGGEMFF